Listed below are T cell receptor beta chains from one sample, sequenced in a study of Graves' ophthalmopathy and Graves' hyperthyroidism. TCRdb recomputed calls from the multiplex PCR reads with MiXCR, one row per CDR3 protein. The sample has roughly 230,000 distinct CDR3 sequences; about a fifth are singletons. The material sequenced was peripheral blood. The source is a woman aged 50 to 65 with Graves' ophthalmopathy. Each CDR3 is given with its conserved first and last residue. Each record gives: V gene, CDR3 length, clone size, D gene, J gene, CDR3 protein, CDR3 DNA. D genes are given only for firm matches. Not all rows give a size; the values are once, few, many and, for expanded clones, a class.

>TRBV6-1|13|many|TRBD1|TRBJ2-7
CASMTGSSYEQYF
TGTGCCAGCATGACAGGGAGTAGCTACGAGCAGTACTTC
>TRBV20-1|12|few|.|TRBJ2-5
CSARDTQETQYF
TGCAGTGCTCGGGACACACAAGAGACCCAGTACTTC
>TRBV4-1|13|many|.|TRBJ1-2
CASSQTGTYGYTF
TGCGCCAGCAGCCAAACAGGGACCTATGGCTACACCTTC
>TRBV6-1|16|.|TRBD1|TRBJ1-5
CASRVGLTGSDQPQHF
TGTGCCAGCAGGGTCGGCCTGACAGGGTCAGATCAGCCCCAGCATTTT
>TRBV7-2|15|many|.|TRBJ1-5
CASSLTYTGNQPQHF
TGTGCCAGCAGCTTAACCTACACAGGGAATCAGCCCCAGCATTTT
>TRBV29-1|12|.|TRBD1|TRBJ1-2
CSVMTGGYGYTF
TGCAGCGTCATGACAGGGGGTTATGGCTACACCTTC
>TRBV29-1|13|.|.|TRBJ1-5
CSVEGAGNQPQHF
TGCAGCGTTGAAGGGGCCGGCAATCAGCCCCAGCATTTT
>TRBV28|15|.|TRBD1|TRBJ2-7
CASSRYWTGTYEQYF
TGTGCCAGCAGTAGATACTGGACAGGAACCTACGAGCAGTACTTC
>TRBV24-1|14|few|TRBD2|TRBJ2-7
CATSDSSGYYEQYF
TGTGCCACCAGTGACTCTAGCGGCTACTACGAGCAGTACTTC
>TRBV12-3/TRBV12-4|13|.|.|TRBJ1-2
CASSLNPSYGYTF
TGTGCCAGCAGTTTAAACCCAAGCTATGGCTACACCTTC
>TRBV20-1|13|many|.|TRBJ1-5
CSASRGGDQPQHF
TGCAGTGCTAGTAGGGGAGGGGATCAGCCCCAGCATTTT
>TRBV11-2|16|.|TRBD2|TRBJ2-7
CASSFSGTSIYYEQYF
TGTGCCAGCAGCTTTTCCGGGACTAGCATATACTACGAGCAGTACTTC
>TRBV20-1|14|many|.|TRBJ1-5
CSASKTSVNQPQHF
TGCAGTGCTAGTAAGACTTCGGTCAATCAGCCCCAGCATTTT
>TRBV5-1|15|.|TRBD1|TRBJ1-1
CASSLTTGQNTEAFF
TGCGCCAGCAGCCTAACGACAGGGCAGAACACTGAAGCTTTCTTT
>TRBV14|14|many|.|TRBJ1-6
CASSQHTDNSPLHF
TGTGCCAGCAGCCAACATACCGATAATTCACCCCTCCACTTT
>TRBV20-1|15|many|.|TRBJ2-4
CSARVGGGTKNIQYF
TGCAGTGCTAGAGTCGGAGGGGGAACCAAAAACATTCAGTACTTC
>TRBV7-9|15|many|.|TRBJ2-2
CASSFGTENTGELFF
TGTGCCAGCAGCTTCGGGACGGAGAACACCGGGGAGCTGTTTTTT
>TRBV5-6|15|few|TRBD2|TRBJ2-5
CASSFGGLAWETQYF
TGTGCCAGCAGCTTCGGGGGACTAGCTTGGGAGACCCAGTACTTC
>TRBV5-1|16|few|TRBD1|TRBJ2-2
CASSFGNRGNTGELFF
TGCGCCAGCAGCTTCGGGAACAGGGGGAACACCGGGGAGCTGTTTTTT
>TRBV10-3|16|many|TRBD1|TRBJ2-2
CAISEPDRTATGELFF
TGTGCCATCAGTGAACCGGACAGGACAGCGACCGGGGAGCTGTTTTTT
>TRBV19|19|many|.|TRBJ2-2
CASSIWGVIAGTNTGELFF
TGTGCCAGTAGTATATGGGGCGTTATTGCGGGGACGAACACCGGGGAGCTGTTTTTT
>TRBV5-8|14|many|.|TRBJ1-2
CASSAAGAEGGYTF
TGTGCCAGCAGCGCCGCCGGGGCAGAAGGTGGCTACACCTTC
>TRBV27|15|few|TRBD2|TRBJ2-7
CASSFGLAGQYEQYF
TGTGCCAGCAGTTTTGGGCTAGCGGGACAATACGAGCAGTACTTC
>TRBV6-1|14|.|.|TRBJ1-1
CASRRGDENTEAFF
TGTGCCAGCAGACGCGGGGACGAGAACACTGAAGCTTTCTTT
>TRBV19|14|many|TRBD1|TRBJ1-6
CASRPGQGDSPLHF
TGTGCCAGTAGACCGGGACAGGGGGATTCACCCCTCCACTTT
>TRBV6-5|14|many|.|TRBJ1-1
CAGGSLTMNTEAFF
TGTGCCGGCGGGAGTCTTACAATGAACACTGAAGCTTTCTTT
>TRBV3-1|15|.|.|TRBJ1-6
CASSPSGADNSPLHF
TGTGCCAGCAGCCCCTCCGGGGCGGATAATTCACCCCTCCACTTT
>TRBV6-5|13|many|TRBD1|TRBJ1-5
CASLGQGNQPQHF
TGTGCCAGCTTGGGACAGGGAAATCAGCCCCAGCATTTT
>TRBV5-4|15|.|.|TRBJ2-4
CASSLARGDKNIQYF
TGTGCCAGCAGCTTGGCCAGGGGGGACAAAAACATTCAGTACTTC
>TRBV28|14|many|.|TRBJ2-5
CASSLGAKQETRYF
TGTGCCAGCAGTTTAGGGGCGAAACAAGAGACCCGGTACTTC
>TRBV19|16|many|TRBD1|TRBJ1-5
CASRGDRGYSNQPQHF
TGTGCCAGTCGAGGAGACAGGGGGTATAGCAATCAGCCCCAGCATTTT
>TRBV30|14|.|TRBD1|TRBJ1-1
CAWSRDRLNTEAFF
TGTGCCTGGAGTCGGGACAGACTGAACACTGAAGCTTTCTTT
>TRBV6-1|14|.|.|TRBJ2-5
CASSEVPQAETQYF
TGTGCCAGCAGTGAAGTGCCCCAGGCGGAGACCCAGTACTTC
>TRBV7-2|14|.|.|TRBJ1-6
CASSLVVGDSPLHF
TGTGCCAGCAGCTTAGTAGTAGGGGACTCACCCCTCCACTTT
>TRBV28|16|.|TRBD1|TRBJ2-2
CASSSGGQGTTGELFF
TGTGCCAGCAGTTCAGGGGGACAGGGGACCACCGGGGAGCTGTTTTTT
>TRBV20-1|15|few|.|TRBJ1-1
CSARAGDDGNTEAFF
TGCAGTGCTAGAGCCGGGGACGACGGGAACACTGAAGCTTTCTTT
>TRBV4-1|15|many|.|TRBJ1-1
CASSQASWTPVEAFF
TGCGCCAGCAGCCAGGCCTCCTGGACACCGGTTGAAGCTTTCTTT
>TRBV6-5|13|many|TRBD1|TRBJ2-7
CASGGQVTYEQYF
TGTGCCAGCGGGGGACAGGTGACCTACGAGCAGTACTTC
>TRBV11-2|14|.|.|TRBJ1-1
CASSSGWPGSEAFF
TGTGCCAGCAGCTCCGGATGGCCCGGGTCTGAAGCTTTCTTT
>TRBV20-1|16|.|.|TRBJ1-6
CSATRPGTQRGSPHHF
TGCAGTGCTACTCGACCGGGAACCCAAAGGGGTTCACCCCACCACTTT
>TRBV6-1|14|few|.|TRBJ2-2
CASNTVGVSGELFF
TGTGCCAGCAATACCGTCGGGGTTTCCGGGGAGCTGTTTTTT
>TRBV6-1|12|many|.|TRBJ1-1
CASTRGDTEAFF
TGTGCCAGCACCAGGGGTGACACTGAAGCTTTCTTT
>TRBV12-3/TRBV12-4|14|few|.|TRBJ1-2
CASSLRGRWYGYTF
TGTGCCAGCAGTTTAAGGGGCCGGTGGTATGGCTACACCTTC
>TRBV30|15|many|TRBD2|TRBJ2-7
CAWSAPLGRAFEQYF
TGTGCCTGGAGTGCCCCCCTGGGGAGGGCCTTCGAGCAGTACTTC
>TRBV6-1|14|many|.|TRBJ1-2
CASRKAETGQGYTF
TGTGCCAGCAGGAAGGCCGAAACAGGGCAAGGCTACACCTTC
>TRBV6-1|16|many|TRBD1|TRBJ1-2
CASGDRGGIANYGYTF
TGTGCCAGCGGGGACAGGGGTGGTATAGCTAACTATGGCTACACCTTC
>TRBV6-5|16|.|.|TRBJ2-7
CASSYQTPGWDYEQYF
TGTGCCAGCAGTTACCAAACACCGGGGTGGGACTACGAGCAGTACTTC
>TRBV6-1|14|.|TRBD1|TRBJ2-7
CATRQGTGRSEQYF
TGTGCCACACGTCAGGGGACAGGGCGTTCCGAGCAGTACTTC
>TRBV14|15|.|.|TRBJ2-7
CASSQQIRRRYEQYF
TGTGCCAGCAGCCAACAAATCCGTCGGCGCTACGAGCAGTACTTC
>TRBV20-1|16|many|.|TRBJ2-7
CSARDPTRYFSYEQYF
TGCAGTGCTAGAGACCCCACTAGATATTTCTCCTACGAGCAGTACTTC
>TRBV4-2|16|few|.|TRBJ1-2
CASSQDPRQGHYGYTF
TGTGCCAGCAGCCAAGATCCCCGGCAGGGTCACTATGGCTACACCTTC
>TRBV20-1|14|.|.|TRBJ1-6
CSARGDGGNSPLHF
TGCAGTGCTCGGGGGGACGGGGGGAATTCACCCCTCCACTTT
>TRBV11-2|15|.|.|TRBJ1-3
CASSLRGHPGNTIYF
TGTGCCAGCAGCTTAAGAGGACATCCTGGAAACACCATATATTTT
>TRBV12-3/TRBV12-4|14|many|TRBD1|TRBJ2-5
CASTGDRERETQYF
TGTGCCAGCACAGGGGACAGGGAAAGAGAGACCCAGTACTTC
>TRBV7-8|13|.|.|TRBJ2-7
CASSQRVAYEQYF
TGTGCCAGCAGCCAGCGGGTTGCCTACGAGCAGTACTTC
>TRBV20-1|14|.|.|TRBJ2-6
CSAREPPGANVLTF
TGCAGTGCTAGAGAACCACCTGGGGCCAACGTCCTGACTTTC
>TRBV9|13|many|TRBD1|TRBJ1-1
CASSPQGVTEAFF
TGTGCCAGCAGCCCACAGGGGGTCACTGAAGCTTTCTTT